This record covers a single T cell receptor beta chain. Its antigen remains unidentified. Described treatment: approximately 9-day PBMC culture with coronavirus spike peptide pools or control peptides (ViraFEST assay). The sample belongs to a study of vaccination and CD4 T cells after COVID-19. V lost 3 bases and J 5 bases, leaving 11 bases between the germline ends. CDR1 SEHNR and CDR2 FQNEAQ come from the germline V gene (reference sequence). This CDR3 is 14 amino acids long. The Oncomine TCR Beta short-read assay sequenced DNA from cultured CD4+ T cells. From the PCR reads, TCRdb called clonotypes with MiXCR, one entry per CDR3 protein. The sample has over 10,000 distinct CDR3 sequences, roughly two fifths seen once.

The specimen was cultured CD4+ T cells from blood. This TCR was recovered from a human donor with COVID-19. This chain joins TRBV7-9 and TRBJ1-3, with D maybe TRBD1 (6 bases). The CDR3 nucleotides read TGTGCCAGCAGCTTTACAGGGTTGCGAAACACCATATATTTT. Protein product: CASSFTGLRNTIYF.